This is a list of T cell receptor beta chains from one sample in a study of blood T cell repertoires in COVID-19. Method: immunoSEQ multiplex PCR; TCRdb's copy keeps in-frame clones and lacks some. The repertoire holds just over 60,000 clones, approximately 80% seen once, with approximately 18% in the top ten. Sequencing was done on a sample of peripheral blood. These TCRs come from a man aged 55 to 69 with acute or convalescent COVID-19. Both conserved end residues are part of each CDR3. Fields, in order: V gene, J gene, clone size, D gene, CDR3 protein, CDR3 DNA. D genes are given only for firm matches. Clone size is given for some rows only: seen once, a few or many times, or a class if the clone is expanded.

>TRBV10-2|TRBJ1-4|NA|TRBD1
CASSKGQLNEKLFF
TGCGCCAGCAGTAAGGGACAGCTTAATGAAAAACTGTTTTTT
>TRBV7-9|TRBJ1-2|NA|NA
CASSHVYGYTF
TGTGCCAGCAGTCATGTTTATGGCTACACCTTC
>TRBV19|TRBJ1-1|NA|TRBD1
CASKIGGIFTEAFF
TGTGCCAGTAAAATAGGGGGCATATTCACTGAAGCTTTCTTT
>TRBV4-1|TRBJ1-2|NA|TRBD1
CASSRRQGQGYTF
TGCGCCAGCAGCCGAAGACAGGGGCAGGGCTACACCTTC
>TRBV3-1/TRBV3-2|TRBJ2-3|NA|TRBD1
CASSPDRGDTQYF
TGTGCCAGCAGCCCTGACAGGGGTGATACGCAGTATTTT
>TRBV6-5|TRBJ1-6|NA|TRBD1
CASRIQGNNSPLHF
TGTGCCAGCAGAATACAGGGGAATAATTCACCCCTCCACTTT
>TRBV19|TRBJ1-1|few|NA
CASTPSGMHTEAFF
TGTGCCAGTACCCCGTCCGGGATGCACACTGAAGCTTTCTTT
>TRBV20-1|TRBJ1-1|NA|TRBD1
CSANRGTEAFF
TGCAGTGCTAACAGGGGCACTGAAGCTTTCTTT
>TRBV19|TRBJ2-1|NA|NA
CASSIESGAYNEQFF
TGTGCCAGTAGTATAGAAAGCGGTGCCTACAATGAGCAGTTCTTC
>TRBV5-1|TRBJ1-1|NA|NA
CASSRDWTYTEAFF
TGCGCCAGCAGCAGGGACTGGACTTACACTGAAGCTTTCTTT
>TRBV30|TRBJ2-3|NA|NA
CAWSRVGGDTQYF
TGTGCCTGGAGCCGTGTCGGAGGCGATACGCAGTATTTT
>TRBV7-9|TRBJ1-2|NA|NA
CASSLPTGGYTF
TGTGCCAGCAGCTTACCGACAGGAGGCTACACCTTC
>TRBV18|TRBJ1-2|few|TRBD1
CASSPAGTDYGYTF
TGTGCCAGCTCACCGGCCGGGACAGACTATGGCTACACCTTC
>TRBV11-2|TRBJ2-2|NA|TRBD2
CASMPPGGRARGELFF
TGTGCCAGCATGCCCCCAGGCGGGAGGGCCCGGGGGGAGCTGTTTTTT
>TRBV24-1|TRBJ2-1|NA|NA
CATMCTGTGPDSDEQFF
TGTGCCACCATGTGCACAGGGACCGGCCCCGATAGCGATGAGCAGTTCTTC
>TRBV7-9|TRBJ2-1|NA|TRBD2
CASSFPLRASGSRDEQFF
TGTGCCAGCAGCTTCCCCCTTAGGGCTAGCGGGAGTCGGGATGAGCAGTTCTTC
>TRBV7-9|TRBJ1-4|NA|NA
CASSLTAGLGEKLFF
TGTGCCAGCAGCTTAACGGCAGGGTTAGGTGAAAAACTGTTTTTT
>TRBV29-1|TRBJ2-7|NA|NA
CSVSDSSYEQYF
TGCAGCGTGTCGGACTCCTCCTACGAGCAGTACTTC
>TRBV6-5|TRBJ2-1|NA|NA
CASTPLAASYNEQFF
TGTGCCAGCACCCCCTTAGCGGCGTCCTACAATGAGCAGTTCTTC
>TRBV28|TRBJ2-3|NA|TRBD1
CASSSRQGGTDTQYF
TGTGCCAGCAGTTCCAGACAGGGTGGGACAGATACGCAGTATTTT
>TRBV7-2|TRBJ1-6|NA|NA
CASSPSDRYSPLHF
TGTGCCAGCAGCCCCTCGGACAGATATTCACCCCTCCACTTT
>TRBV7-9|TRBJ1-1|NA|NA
CASSLTKESEAFF
TGTGCCAGCAGCTTAACGAAAGAGAGTGAAGCTTTCTTT
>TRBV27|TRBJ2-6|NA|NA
CASGVAGLSGANVLTF
TGTGCCAGCGGGGTGGCGGGACTCTCTGGGGCCAACGTCCTGACTTTC
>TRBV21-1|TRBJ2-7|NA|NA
CASSKRLAPGSYEQYF
TGTGCCAGCAGCAAACGACTAGCCCCCGGCTCCTACGAGCAGTACTTC
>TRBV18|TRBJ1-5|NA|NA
CASSSKGGNQPQHF
TGTGCCAGCTCTTCCAAGGGGGGCAATCAGCCCCAGCATTTT
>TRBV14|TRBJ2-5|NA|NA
CASSHNRGRETQYF
TGTGCCAGCAGCCATAATCGGGGGAGAGAGACCCAGTACTTC
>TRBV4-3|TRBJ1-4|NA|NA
CASSQQPAQGGEKLFF
TGCGCCAGCAGCCAACAACCGGCCCAGGGCGGTGAAAAACTGTTTTTT
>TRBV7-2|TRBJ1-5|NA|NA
CASSPRAGLFPQHF
TGTGCCAGCAGCCCCCGGGCGGGTCTGTTTCCCCAGCATTTT
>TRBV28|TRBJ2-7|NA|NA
CASTWGGQSYEQYF
TGTGCCAGCACCTGGGGGGGCCAATCTTACGAGCAGTACTTC
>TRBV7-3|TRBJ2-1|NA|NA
CASSSNQGFNEQFF
TGTGCCAGCAGCTCTAACCAGGGTTTCAATGAGCAGTTCTTC
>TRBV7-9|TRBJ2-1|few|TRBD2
CASSTARGGNNEQFF
TGTGCCAGCAGCACGGCTCGCGGGGGAAACAATGAGCAGTTCTTC
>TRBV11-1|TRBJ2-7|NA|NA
CASSLGGSAPYEQYF
TGTGCCAGCAGCTTAGGTGGTAGTGCCCCTTACGAGCAGTACTTC
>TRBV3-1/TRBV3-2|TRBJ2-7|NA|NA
CASSQAPGYEQYF
TGTGCCAGCAGCCAAGCCCCAGGCTACGAGCAGTACTTC
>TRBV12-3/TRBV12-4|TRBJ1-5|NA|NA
CASSLGGGQPQHF
TGTGCCAGCAGTTTAGGGGGAGGGCAGCCCCAGCATTTT
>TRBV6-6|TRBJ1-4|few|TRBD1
CASIRGTDASEKLFF
TGTGCCAGCATAAGGGGGACAGACGCTTCAGAAAAACTGTTTTTT
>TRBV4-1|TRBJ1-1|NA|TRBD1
CASSRDHRTGKMNTEAFF
TGCGCCAGCAGCCGAGATCATCGGACAGGCAAAATGAACACTGAAGCTTTCTTT
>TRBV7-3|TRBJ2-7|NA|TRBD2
CASSLGAGGAYEQYF
TGTGCCAGCAGCTTAGGGGCGGGAGGAGCGTACGAGCAGTACTTC
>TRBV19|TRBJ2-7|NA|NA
CASSRSSGEQYF
TGTGCCAGTAGTCGGAGTTCGGGCGAGCAGTACTTC
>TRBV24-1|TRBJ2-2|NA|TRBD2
CATSGVAGGPKNTGELFF
TGTGCCACCAGTGGGGTAGCGGGAGGACCTAAGAACACCGGGGAGCTGTTTTTT
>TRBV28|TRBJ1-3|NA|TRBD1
CASSFGDRVAGNTIYF
TGTGCCAGCAGTTTCGGGGACAGGGTTGCAGGAAACACCATATATTTT
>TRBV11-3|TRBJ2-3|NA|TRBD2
CASSPVGAGGLADTQYF
TGTGCCAGCAGCCCCGTAGGGGCGGGAGGGCTCGCAGATACGCAGTATTTT
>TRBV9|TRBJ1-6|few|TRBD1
CASSGGTGGNSPLHF
TGTGCCAGCAGCGGGGGGACAGGGGGCAATTCACCCCTCCACTTT
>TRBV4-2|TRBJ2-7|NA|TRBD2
CASSQAGGPYEQYF
TGTGCCAGCAGCCAAGCGGGAGGCCCTTACGAGCAGTACTTC
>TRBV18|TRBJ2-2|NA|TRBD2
CASSPTSGRDTGELFF
TGTGCCAGCTCACCAACTAGCGGGAGGGACACCGGGGAGCTGTTTTTT
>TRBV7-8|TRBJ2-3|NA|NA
CASSHNTDTQYF
TGTGCCAGCAGCCACAACACAGATACGCAGTATTTT
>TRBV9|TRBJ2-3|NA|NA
CASSVTVTDTQYF
TGTGCCAGCAGCGTAACAGTAACAGATACGCAGTATTTT
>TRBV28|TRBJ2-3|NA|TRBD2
CASSLDLAGEASTDTQYF
TGTGCCAGCAGTTTGGATCTAGCGGGAGAGGCAAGCACAGATACGCAGTATTTT
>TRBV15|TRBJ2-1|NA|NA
CATSRDLVRYNEQFF
TGTGCCACCAGCAGAGATCTTGTTAGATACAATGAGCAGTTCTTC
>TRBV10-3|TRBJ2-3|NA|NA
CAISSPTEDTQYF
TGTGCCATCAGCTCCCCTACAGAAGATACGCAGTATTTT
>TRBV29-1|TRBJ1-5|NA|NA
CSVGEGLDQPQHF
TGCAGCGTTGGAGAGGGGCTAGATCAGCCCCAGCATTTT
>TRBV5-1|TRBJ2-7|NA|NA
CASSLDNYEQYF
TGCGCCAGCAGCTTGGACAACTACGAGCAGTACTTC
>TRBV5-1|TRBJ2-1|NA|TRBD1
CASSLERGPYEQFF
TGCGCCAGCAGCTTGGAAAGGGGGCCATATGAGCAGTTCTTC
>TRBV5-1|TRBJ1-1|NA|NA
CASSLDGLFNTEAFF
TGCGCCAGCAGCTTGGACGGACTGTTCAACACTGAAGCTTTCTTT